The entry below gives a single TCR beta chain sequence along with its context. Antigen unknown. These data are taken from a study of PD-1 blockade in classical Hodgkin lymphoma. After autologous stem cell transplantation all patients relapsed, and prior brentuximab vedotin exposure differed between cohorts. From thawed PBMCs, CD4+ T cells were purified using magnetic negative selection. Measured with immunoSEQ multiplex PCR; TCRdb has only the in-frame clones, and not every one. The data contain about 7,500 clones, roughly 88% of them singletons. Study observations and caveats: When set against healthy donors, newly diagnosed patients were reported to show lower baseline TCR diversity. Diversity in CD4+ TCRs, unlike that measured in CD8+ TCRs, had risen significantly by C4D1.

The V end was cut by 0 bases, the J end by 5 bases, with 7 bases between. There are 13 residues in the CDR3. Germline V CDR1 and CDR2: SGHRS, YFSETQ. The sample in question was CD4+ T cells from blood, obtained at baseline. The sequence was collected from a human donor with classical Hodgkin lymphoma. The chain is built from TRBV5-1 and TRBJ2-3; D is undetermined. The CDR3 loop is CASSLEFVDTQYF. The CDR3 DNA reads as TGCGCCAGCAGCTTGGAATTCGTAGATACGCAGTATTTT.